The clone carrying this T cell receptor (beta chain) was recorded at least ten times. Its specificity is unknown. This sample stems from a study of CD8 T cells in ankylosing spondylitis. Study-level results: Typical of ankylosing spondylitis blood, it appeared, was a TCR beta motif of roughly eight highly homologous variants.

Each TCR beta library was made by quantitative 5'-RACE that incorporated molecular barcodes. TCRdb reanalysed the 5' RACE reads using MiXCR and keeps one entry per CDR3 protein. The data hold about 240,000 distinct CDR3 sequences, with roughly 8.2% observed a single time. The TCR comes from a female donor with ankylosing spondylitis or in good health (not recorded which). Source material: blood, either unsorted or a sorted T cell fraction (not recorded which).

The CDR3 reads CASSDGGTGGVVDTQYF. In DNA form, the CDR3 reads TGTGCCAGCAGTGATGGAGGGACAGGGGGCGTTGTGGATACGCAGTATTTT. The chain joins TRBV25-1 to TRBJ2-3; 12 positions agree with TRBD1. Germline V lookup: CDR1 MGHDK, CDR2 SYGVNS. Trimming removed 3 bases from V and 6 bases from J; junction bases left unmatched: 10. There are 17 residues in the CDR3.